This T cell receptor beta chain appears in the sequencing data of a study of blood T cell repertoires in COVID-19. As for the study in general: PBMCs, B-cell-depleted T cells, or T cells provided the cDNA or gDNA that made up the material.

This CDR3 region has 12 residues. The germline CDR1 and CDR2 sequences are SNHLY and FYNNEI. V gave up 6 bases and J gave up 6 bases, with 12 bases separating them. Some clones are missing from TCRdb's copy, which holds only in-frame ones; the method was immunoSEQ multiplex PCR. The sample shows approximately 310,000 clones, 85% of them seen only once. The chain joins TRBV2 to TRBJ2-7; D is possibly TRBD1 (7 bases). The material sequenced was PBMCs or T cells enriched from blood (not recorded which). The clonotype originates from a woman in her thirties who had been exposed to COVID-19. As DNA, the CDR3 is TGTGCCAGCAGAAACAGGGGAGGCGAGCAGTACTTC. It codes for CASRNRGGEQYF.